This T cell receptor (beta chain) appears in the sequencing data of a study of cytomegalovirus exposure and HLA in healthy donors. Study at large: Of the donors genotyped, several hundred in all, about 76% fell in the Caucasian-associated ancestry cluster. Whole-study findings and limits: The investigators catalogued 150 or so TCR beta chains as cytomegalovirus-associated. With later analysis, a missense DCLRE1C variant became linked to TCR beta V- and J-gene trimming. A later analysis linked around 15,000 TCR beta sequences to HLA alleles at 0.05 false discovery rate.

As regards this clone: Its antigen is undetermined.

13 Jbeta primers and 60 Vbeta primers were used for the PCR. Sequenced by immunoSEQ multiplex PCR; TCRdb stores in-frame clones only, minus some. The sample has approximately 110,000 clones, 82% seen once. This CDR3 contains 15 residues. The V and J ends lost 3 bases and 3 bases respectively, with 12 bases between them. The germline V gene encodes CDR1 SGDLS and CDR2 YYNGEE. The chain links TRBV9 to TRBJ2-2; TRBD1 is a possible D gene (6 bases). This TCR was sampled from a man aged 30-40 years in good health and CMV-seropositive. Specimen: PBMCs. This chain's CDR3 is CASSGIQGYTGELFF. DNA for the CDR3: TGTGCCAGCAGCGGAATACAGGGATACACCGGGGAGCTGTTTTTT. Based on the CDR3 plus reference TRBV9 and TRBJ2-2, the full variable domain is DSGVTQTPKHLITATGQRVTLRCSPRSGDLSVYWYQQSLDQGLQFLIQYYNGEERAKGNILERFSAQQFPDLHSELNLSSLELGDSALYFCASSGIQGYTGELFFGEGSRLTVL.